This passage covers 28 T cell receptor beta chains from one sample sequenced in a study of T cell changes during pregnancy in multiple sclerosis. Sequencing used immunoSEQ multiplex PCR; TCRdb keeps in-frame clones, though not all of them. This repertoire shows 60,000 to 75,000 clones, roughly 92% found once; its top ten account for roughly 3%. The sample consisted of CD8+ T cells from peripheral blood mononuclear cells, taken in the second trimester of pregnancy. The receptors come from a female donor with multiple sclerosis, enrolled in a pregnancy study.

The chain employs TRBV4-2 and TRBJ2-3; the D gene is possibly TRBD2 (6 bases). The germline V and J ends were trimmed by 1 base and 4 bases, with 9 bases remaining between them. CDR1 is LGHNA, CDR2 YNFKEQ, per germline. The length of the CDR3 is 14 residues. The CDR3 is CASSQVEGPDTQYF. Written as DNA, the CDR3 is TGTGCCAGCAGCCAAGTGGAGGGCCCAGATACGCAGTATTTT.

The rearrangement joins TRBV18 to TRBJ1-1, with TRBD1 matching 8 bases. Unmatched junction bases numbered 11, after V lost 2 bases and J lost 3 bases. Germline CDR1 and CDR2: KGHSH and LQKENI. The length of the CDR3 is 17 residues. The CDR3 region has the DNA TGTGCCAGCTCACCAATGACAGCGGGACAGGAGTACACTGAAGCTTTCTTT. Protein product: CASSPMTAGQEYTEAFF.

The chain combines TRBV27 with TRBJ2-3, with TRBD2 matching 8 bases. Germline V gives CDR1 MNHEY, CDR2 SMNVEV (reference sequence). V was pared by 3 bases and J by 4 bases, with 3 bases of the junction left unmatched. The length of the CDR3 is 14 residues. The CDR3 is CASSFSGLADTQYF. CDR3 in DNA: TGTGCCAGCAGTTTCTCGGGACTAGCAGATACGCAGTATTTT.

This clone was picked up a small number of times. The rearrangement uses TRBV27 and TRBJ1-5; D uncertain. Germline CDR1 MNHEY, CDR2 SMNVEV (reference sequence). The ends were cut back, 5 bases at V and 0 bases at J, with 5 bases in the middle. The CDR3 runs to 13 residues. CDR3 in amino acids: CASSQNSNQPQHF. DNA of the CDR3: TGTGCCAGCAGTCAGAATAGCAATCAGCCCCAGCATTTT.

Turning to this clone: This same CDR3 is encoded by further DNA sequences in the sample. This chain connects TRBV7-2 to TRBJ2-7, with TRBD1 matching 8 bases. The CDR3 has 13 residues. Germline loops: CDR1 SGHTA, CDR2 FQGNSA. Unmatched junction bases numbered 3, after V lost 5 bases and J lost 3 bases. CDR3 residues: CASSPTGGYEQYF. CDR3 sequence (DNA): TGTGCCAGCAGCCCCACAGGGGGCTACGAGCAGTACTTC.

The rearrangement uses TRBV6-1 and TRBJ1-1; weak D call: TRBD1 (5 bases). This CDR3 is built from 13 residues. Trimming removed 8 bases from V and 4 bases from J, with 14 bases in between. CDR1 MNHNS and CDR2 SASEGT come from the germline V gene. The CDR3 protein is CASRDGGITEAFF. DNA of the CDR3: TGTGCCAGCCGAGACGGGGGAATCACTGAAGCTTTCTTT.

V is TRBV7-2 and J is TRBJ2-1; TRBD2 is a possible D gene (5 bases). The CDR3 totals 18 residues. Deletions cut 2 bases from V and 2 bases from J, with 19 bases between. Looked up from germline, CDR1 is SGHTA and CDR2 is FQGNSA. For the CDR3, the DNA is TGTGCCAGCAGCTTATTTTATGTGTTAGCGTTCGCCTACAATGAGCAGTTCTTC. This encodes CASSLFYVLAFAYNEQFF.

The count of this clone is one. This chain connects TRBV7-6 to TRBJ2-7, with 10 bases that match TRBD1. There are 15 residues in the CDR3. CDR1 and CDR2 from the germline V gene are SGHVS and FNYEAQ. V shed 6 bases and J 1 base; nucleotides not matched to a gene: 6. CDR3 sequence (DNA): TGTGCCAGCAGGATCGGACAGGGGGGGTCCTACGAGCAGTACTTC. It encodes CASRIGQGGSYEQYF.

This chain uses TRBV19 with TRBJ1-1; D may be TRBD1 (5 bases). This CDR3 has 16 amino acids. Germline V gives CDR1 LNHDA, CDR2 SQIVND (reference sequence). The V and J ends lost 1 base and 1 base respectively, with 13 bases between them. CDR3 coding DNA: TGTGCCAGTAGTATAGGCCAAGGGGCCCGGAACACTGAAGCTTTCTTT. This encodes CASSIGQGARNTEAFF.

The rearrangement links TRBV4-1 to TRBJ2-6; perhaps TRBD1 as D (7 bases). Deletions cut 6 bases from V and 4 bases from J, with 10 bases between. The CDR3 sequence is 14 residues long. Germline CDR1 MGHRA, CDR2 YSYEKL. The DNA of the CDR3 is TGCGCCAGCAGGGAGGGGGCCGGGGCCAACGTCCTGACTTTC. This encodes CASREGAGANVLTF.

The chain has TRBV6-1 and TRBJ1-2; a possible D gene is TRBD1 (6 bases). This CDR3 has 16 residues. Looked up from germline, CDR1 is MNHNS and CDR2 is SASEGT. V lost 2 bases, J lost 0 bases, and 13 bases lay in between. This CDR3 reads CASSEPGGTPNYGYTF. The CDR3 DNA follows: TGTGCCAGCAGTGAACCGGGGGGCACTCCTAACTATGGCTACACCTTC.

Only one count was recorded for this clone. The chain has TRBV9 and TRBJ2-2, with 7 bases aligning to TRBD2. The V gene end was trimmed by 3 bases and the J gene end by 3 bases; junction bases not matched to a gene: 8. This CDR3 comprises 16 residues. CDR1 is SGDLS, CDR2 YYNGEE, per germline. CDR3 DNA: TGTGCCAGCAGCGCCTCCGGGACTACAGACACCGGGGAGCTGTTTTTT. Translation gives CASSASGTTDTGELFF.

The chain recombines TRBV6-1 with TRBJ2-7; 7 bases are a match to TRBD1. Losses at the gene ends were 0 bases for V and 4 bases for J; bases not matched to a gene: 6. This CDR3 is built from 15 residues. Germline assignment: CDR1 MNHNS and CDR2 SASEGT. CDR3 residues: CASSEAGTALYEQYF. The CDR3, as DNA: TGTGCCAGCAGTGAAGCGGGGACAGCCCTTTACGAGCAGTACTTC.

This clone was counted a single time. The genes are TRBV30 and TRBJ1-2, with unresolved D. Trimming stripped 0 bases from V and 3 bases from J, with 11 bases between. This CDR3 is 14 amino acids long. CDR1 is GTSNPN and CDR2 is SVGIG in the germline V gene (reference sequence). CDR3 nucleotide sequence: TGTGCCTGGAGTGTAGGAGCCACCCACTATGGCTACACCTTC. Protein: CAWSVGATHYGYTF.

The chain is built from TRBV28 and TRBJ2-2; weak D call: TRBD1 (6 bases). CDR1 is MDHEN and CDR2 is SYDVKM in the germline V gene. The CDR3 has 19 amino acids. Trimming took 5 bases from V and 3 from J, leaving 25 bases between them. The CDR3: CASSPTRTGLQRDTGELFF. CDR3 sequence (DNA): TGTGCCAGCAGTCCCACCCGAACAGGGCTCCAGAGGGACACCGGGGAGCTGTTTTTT. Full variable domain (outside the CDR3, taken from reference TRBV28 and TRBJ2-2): DVKVTQSSRYLVKRTGEKVFLECVQDMDHENMFWYRQDPGLGLRLIYFSYDVKMKEKGDIPEGYSVSREKKERFSLILESASTNQTSMYLCASSPTRTGLQRDTGELFFGEGSRLTVL.

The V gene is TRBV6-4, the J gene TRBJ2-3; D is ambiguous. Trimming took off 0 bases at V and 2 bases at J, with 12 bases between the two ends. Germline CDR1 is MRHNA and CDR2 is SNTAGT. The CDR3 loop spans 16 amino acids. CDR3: CASSDSPRSATDTQYF. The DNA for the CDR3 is TGTGCCAGCAGTGACTCCCCGAGGTCCGCCACAGATACGCAGTATTTT.

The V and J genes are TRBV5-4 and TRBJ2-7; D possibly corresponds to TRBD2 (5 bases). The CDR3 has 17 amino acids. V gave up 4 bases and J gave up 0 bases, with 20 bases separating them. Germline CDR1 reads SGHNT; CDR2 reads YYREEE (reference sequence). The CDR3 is CASSLRREKVGSYEQYF. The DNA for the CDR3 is TGTGCCAGCAGCCTGAGAAGGGAGAAAGTGGGCTCCTACGAGCAGTACTTC.

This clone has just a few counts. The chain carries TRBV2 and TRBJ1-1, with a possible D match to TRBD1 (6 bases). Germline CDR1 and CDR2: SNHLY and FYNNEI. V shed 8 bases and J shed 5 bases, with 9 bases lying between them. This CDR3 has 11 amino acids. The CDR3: CASWTVTEAFF. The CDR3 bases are TGTGCCAGCTGGACAGTGACTGAAGCTTTCTTT.

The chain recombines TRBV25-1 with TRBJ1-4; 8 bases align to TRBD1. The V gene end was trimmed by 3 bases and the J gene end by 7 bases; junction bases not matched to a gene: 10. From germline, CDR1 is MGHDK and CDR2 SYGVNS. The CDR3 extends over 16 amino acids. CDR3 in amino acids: CASSDPTRTGFEKLFF. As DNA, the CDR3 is TGTGCCAGCAGTGACCCCACCCGGACAGGGTTTGAAAAACTGTTTTTT.

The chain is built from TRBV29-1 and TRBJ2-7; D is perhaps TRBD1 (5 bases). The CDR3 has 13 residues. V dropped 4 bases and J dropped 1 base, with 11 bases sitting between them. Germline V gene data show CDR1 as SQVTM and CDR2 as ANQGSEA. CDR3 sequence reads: CSVVFDRSYEQYF. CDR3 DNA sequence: TGCAGCGTTGTATTTGACAGATCCTACGAGCAGTACTTC.

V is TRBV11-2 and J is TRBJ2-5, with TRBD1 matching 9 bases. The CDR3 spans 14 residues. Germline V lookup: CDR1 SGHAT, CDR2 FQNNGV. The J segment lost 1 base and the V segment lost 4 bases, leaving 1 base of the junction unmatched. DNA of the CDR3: TGTGCCAGCAGCTCGGGACAGGGCCAAGAGACCCAGTACTTC. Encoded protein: CASSSGQGQETQYF.

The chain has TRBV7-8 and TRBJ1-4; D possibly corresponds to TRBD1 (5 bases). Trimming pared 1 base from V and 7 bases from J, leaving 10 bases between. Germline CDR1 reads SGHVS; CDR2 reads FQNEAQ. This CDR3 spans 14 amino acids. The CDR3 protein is CASSLGGLGEKLFF. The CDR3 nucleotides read TGTGCCAGCAGCTTAGGGGGCCTGGGTGAAAAACTGTTTTTT.

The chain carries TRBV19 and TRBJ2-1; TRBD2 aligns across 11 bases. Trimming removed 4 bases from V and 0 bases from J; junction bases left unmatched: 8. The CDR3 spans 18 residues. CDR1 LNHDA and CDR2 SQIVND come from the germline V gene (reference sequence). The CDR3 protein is CASSTLGLAEYSYNEQFF. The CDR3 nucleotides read TGTGCCAGTAGTACATTGGGACTAGCGGAATACTCCTACAATGAGCAGTTCTTC.

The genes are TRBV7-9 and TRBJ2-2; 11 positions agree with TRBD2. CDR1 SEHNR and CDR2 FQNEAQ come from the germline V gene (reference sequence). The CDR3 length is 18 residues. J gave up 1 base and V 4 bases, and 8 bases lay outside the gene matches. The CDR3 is CASSSLTSGAMNTGELFF. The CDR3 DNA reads TGTGCCAGCAGCTCCCTGACTAGCGGGGCTATGAACACCGGGGAGCTGTTTTTT.

The DNA for the CDR3 is TGTGCCAGCAGTTTATACACGGGCTACACCTTC. It codes for CASSLYTGYTF. This chain links TRBV28 with TRBJ1-2; no definite D call. This CDR3 has 11 amino acids. The V end was cut by 1 base, the J end by 8 bases, with 5 bases between. Germline CDR1 is MDHEN and CDR2 is SYDVKM.

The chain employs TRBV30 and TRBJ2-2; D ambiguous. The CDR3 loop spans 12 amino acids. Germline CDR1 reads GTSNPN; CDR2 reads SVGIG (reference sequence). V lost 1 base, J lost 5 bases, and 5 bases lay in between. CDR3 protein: CAWSDGTGELFF. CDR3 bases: TGTGCCTGGAGTGACGGGACCGGGGAGCTGTTTTTT.

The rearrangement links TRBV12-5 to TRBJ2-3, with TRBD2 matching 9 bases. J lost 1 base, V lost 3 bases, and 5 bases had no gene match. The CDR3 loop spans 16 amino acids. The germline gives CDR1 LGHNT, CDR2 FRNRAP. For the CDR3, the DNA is TGTGCTAGTGGTTTTGATAGCGGGAGAGGCACAGATACGCAGTATTTT. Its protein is CASGFDSGRGTDTQYF.

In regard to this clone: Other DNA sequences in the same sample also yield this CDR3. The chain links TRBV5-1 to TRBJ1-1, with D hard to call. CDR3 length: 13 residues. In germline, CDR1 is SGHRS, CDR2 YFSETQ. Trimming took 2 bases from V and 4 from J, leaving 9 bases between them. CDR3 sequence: CASSLTGGTEAFF. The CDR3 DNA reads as TGCGCCAGCAGCTTAACCGGTGGCACTGAAGCTTTCTTT. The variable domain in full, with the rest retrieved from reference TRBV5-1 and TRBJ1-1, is KAGVTQTPRYLIKTRGQQVTLSCSPISGHRSVSWYQQTPGQGLQFLFEYFSETQRNKGNFPGRFSGRQFSNSRSEMNVSTLELGDSALYLCASSLTGGTEAFFGQGTRLTVV.